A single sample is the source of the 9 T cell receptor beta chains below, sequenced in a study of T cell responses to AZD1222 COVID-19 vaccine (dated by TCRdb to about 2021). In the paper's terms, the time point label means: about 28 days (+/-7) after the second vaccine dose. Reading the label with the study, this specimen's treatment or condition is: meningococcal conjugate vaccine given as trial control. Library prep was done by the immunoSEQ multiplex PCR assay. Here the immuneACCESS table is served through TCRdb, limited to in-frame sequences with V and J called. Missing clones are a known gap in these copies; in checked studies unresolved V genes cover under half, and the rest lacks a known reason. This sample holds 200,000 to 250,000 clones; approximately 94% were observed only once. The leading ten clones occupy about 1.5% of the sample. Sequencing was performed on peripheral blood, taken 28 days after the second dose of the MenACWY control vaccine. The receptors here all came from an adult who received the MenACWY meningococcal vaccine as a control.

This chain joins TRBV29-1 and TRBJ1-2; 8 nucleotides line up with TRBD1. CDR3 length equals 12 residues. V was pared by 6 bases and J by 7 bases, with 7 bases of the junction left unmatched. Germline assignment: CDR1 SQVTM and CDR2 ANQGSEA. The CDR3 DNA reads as TGCAGCGTCGTGACAGGGGAGGGTGGCTACACCTTC. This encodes CSVVTGEGGYTF.

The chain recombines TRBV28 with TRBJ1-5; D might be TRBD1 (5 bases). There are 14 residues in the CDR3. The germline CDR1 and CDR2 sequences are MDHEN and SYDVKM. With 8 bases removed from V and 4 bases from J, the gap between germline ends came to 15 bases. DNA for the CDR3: TGTGCCAGCGCCATAGACAGCAATAATCAGCCCCAGCATTTT. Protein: CASAIDSNNQPQHF.

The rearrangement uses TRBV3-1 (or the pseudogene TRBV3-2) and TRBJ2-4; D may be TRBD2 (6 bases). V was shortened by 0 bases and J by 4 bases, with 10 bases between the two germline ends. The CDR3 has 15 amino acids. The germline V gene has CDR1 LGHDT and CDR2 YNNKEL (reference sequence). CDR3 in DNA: TGTGCCAGCAGCCAAGAAGGAGGGCTAAAAAACATTCAGTACTTC. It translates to CASSQEGGLKNIQYF.

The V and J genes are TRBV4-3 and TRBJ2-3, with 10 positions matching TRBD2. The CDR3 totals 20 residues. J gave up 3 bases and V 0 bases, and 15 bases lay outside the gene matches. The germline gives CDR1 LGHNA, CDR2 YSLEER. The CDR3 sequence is CASSQDYTRPLLAGTDTQYF. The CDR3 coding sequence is TGCGCCAGCAGCCAAGATTACACCCGACCCTTACTAGCGGGGACAGATACGCAGTATTTT.

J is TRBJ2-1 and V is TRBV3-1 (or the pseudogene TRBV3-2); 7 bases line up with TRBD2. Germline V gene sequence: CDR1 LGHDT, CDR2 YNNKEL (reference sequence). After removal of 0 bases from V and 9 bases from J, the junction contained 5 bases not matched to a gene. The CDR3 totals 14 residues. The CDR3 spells CASSQEAGVSEQFF. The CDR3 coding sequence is TGTGCCAGCAGCCAAGAGGCGGGAGTCTCTGAGCAGTTCTTC.

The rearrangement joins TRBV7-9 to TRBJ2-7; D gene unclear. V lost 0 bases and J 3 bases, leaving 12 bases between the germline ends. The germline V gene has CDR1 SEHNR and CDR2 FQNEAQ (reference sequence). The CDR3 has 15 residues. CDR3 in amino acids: CASSLARSTGYEQYF. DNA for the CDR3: TGTGCCAGCAGCTTAGCGCGTTCTACCGGCTACGAGCAGTACTTC.

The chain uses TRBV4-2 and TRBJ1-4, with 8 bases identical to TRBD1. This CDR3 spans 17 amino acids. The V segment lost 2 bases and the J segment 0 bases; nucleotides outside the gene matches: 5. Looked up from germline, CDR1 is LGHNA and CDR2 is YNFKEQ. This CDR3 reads CASSQMDRDATNEKLFF. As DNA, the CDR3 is TGTGCCAGCAGCCAAATGGACAGGGACGCAACTAATGAAAAACTGTTTTTT.

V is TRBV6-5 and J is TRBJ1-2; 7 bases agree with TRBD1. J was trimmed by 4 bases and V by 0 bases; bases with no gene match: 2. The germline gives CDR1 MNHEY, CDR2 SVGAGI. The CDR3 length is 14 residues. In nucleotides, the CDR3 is TGTGCCAGCAGTTACTCAGGGACAGTCTATGGCTACACCTTC. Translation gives CASSYSGTVYGYTF.

The CDR3 nucleotides read TGTGCCACCCAAGCGGGAAACTACGAGCAGTACTTC. This codes for CATQAGNYEQYF. The chain is built from TRBV12-3 or TRBV12-4 and TRBJ2-7, with 7 nucleotides matching TRBD2. This CDR3 is 12 amino acids long. The ends lost 10 bases at V and 3 bases at J; junction bases unmatched: 6.